This is a list of T cell receptor beta chains from one sample in a study of beta chain features in type 1 diabetes. Data came from immunoSEQ multiplex PCR; TCRdb stores just in-frame clones and leaves some out. Of roughly 170,000 clones listed, about 13% are singletons. Sample: central memory CD4+ T cells from blood. All receptors derive from a woman between 18 and 29 years old in good health. Both conserved end residues are part of each CDR3. Each record gives: D gene, V gene, J gene, clone size, CDR3 DNA, CDR3 protein. A D gene is named only where the DNA matches it firmly. Not all rows give a size; the values are once, few, many and, for expanded clones, a class.

>-|TRBV5-8|TRBJ2-1|many
TGTGCCAGCAACCGAGCAAGATCCTCCTACAATGAGCAGTTCTTC
CASNRARSSYNEQFF
>-|TRBV30|TRBJ2-1|-
TGTGCCGGAAAACAGAAACGGGGAGCTTACAATGAGCAGTTCTTC
CAGKQKRGAYNEQFF
>-|TRBV15|TRBJ2-1|few
TGTGCCACCAGCAGAGACAGGGGCCGGCAGTTCTTC
CATSRDRGRQFF
>-|TRBV5-1|TRBJ2-1|few
TGCGCCAGCAGCCCCCCCAAGCCTGAGCAGTTCTTC
CASSPPKPEQFF
>-|TRBV29-1|TRBJ2-3|-
TGCAGCGTTGAAGATCATTGGAGCGGGACAGATACGCAGTATTTT
CSVEDHWSGTDTQYF
>-|TRBV9|TRBJ1-3|few
TGTGCCAGCAGCGTATTTGACAGCGACCACTCTGGAAACACCATATATTTT
CASSVFDSDHSGNTIYF
>-|TRBV14|TRBJ2-3|few
TGTGCCAGCAGCCAAGAGCGGGGCAATACGCAGTATTTT
CASSQERGNTQYF
>-|TRBV2|TRBJ1-2|-
TGTGCCAGCAGTGAAGCTGGGCAGGACTATGGCTACACCTTC
CASSEAGQDYGYTF
>-|TRBV5-1|TRBJ2-5|few
TGCGCCAGCAGCCGGGACTACCAAGAGACCCAGTACTTC
CASSRDYQETQYF
>-|TRBV7-2|TRBJ2-7|-
TGTGCCAGCAGCGCGCAAGGTGGGGGCAGTAACTACGAGCAGTACTTC
CASSAQGGGSNYEQYF
>TRBD1|TRBV14|TRBJ2-5|-
TGTGCCAGCAGCCAAGGGGGACAGGGACAGACCCAGTACTTC
CASSQGGQGQTQYF
>TRBD2|TRBV2|TRBJ2-1|few
TGTGCCACCCTAGCGGAGATCCACAATGAGCAGTTCTTC
CATLAEIHNEQFF
>-|TRBV5-1|TRBJ2-7|few
TGCGCCAGCAGCTTGGACAGGGACTACGAGCAGTACTTC
CASSLDRDYEQYF
>TRBD1|TRBV13|TRBJ2-2|-
TGTGCCAGCACCAAACTCAGGACAGGAGACACCGGGGAGCTGTTTTTT
CASTKLRTGDTGELFF
>-|TRBV28|TRBJ1-2|-
TGTGCCAGCAGTTTAACCCCCAGGGATGGCTACACCTTC
CASSLTPRDGYTF
>-|TRBV18|TRBJ1-5|-
TGTGCCAGCTCACCACTCGGAGGGGAAAGCAATCAGCCCCAGCATTTT
CASSPLGGESNQPQHF